This TCR beta chain came from a study of early T cells in non-severe SARS-CoV-2 infection. Study-wide results and limits: Matches to VDJdb favored anti-spike CD8 responses and missed private and CD4 specificities.

This CDR3 region has 17 residues. V gave up 5 bases and J gave up 4 bases; unmatched junction bases: 14. Per the germline V gene, CDR1 is LGHNA and CDR2 is YNFKEQ. This clonotype was detected many times. The target antigen is unknown. Researchers attached unique molecular identifiers to individual cDNA molecules. TCRdb redid the calling of the 5' RACE reads with MiXCR, one entry per CDR3 protein. The data hold around 84,000 distinct CDR3 sequences, with more than 9% observed a single time. The chain carries TRBV4-2 and TRBJ2-1; 7 bases are a match to TRBD2. The sample consisted of whole blood, taken at baseline. The source is an adult who was a healthcare worker with PCR-confirmed SARS-CoV-2 infection or an uninfected control (not recorded which). CDR3 region: CASSKKSLAGAYNEQFF. For the CDR3, the DNA is TGTGCCAGCAGCAAAAAGTCACTGGCGGGAGCTTACAATGAGCAGTTCTTC.